The 8 T cell receptor beta chains below all came from one sample that was sequenced in a study of cytomegalovirus exposure and HLA in healthy donors. PCR involved 60 Vbeta and 13 Jbeta primers. Sequenced by immunoSEQ multiplex PCR; TCRdb stores in-frame clones only, minus some. The sample includes about 100,000 clones, over 75% seen only once; the top ten take roughly 6.2%. Sequencing was performed on PBMCs. The receptors stem from a man aged 60-69 years in good health and CMV-seropositive.

The chain joins TRBV5-6 to TRBJ2-1; D gene ambiguous. V was trimmed by 4 bases and J by 7 bases, leaving 12 bases between them. The CDR3 spans 13 residues. Per germline, CDR1 SGHDT and CDR2 YYEEEE. In DNA, the CDR3 is TGTGCCAGCAGCCCGGTGCTGGAGAATGAGCAGTTCTTC. Translating it yields CASSPVLENEQFF.

V is TRBV5-4 and J is TRBJ1-6; 7 bases are shared with TRBD1. Germline loops: CDR1 SGHNT, CDR2 YYREEE (reference sequence). This CDR3 region has 15 residues. With V trimmed by 5 bases and J by 10 bases, 12 bases remained unmatched. CDR3 region: CASRQDYQGDSPLHF. The CDR3 bases are TGTGCCAGCAGGCAGGATTACCAGGGGGACTCACCCCTCCACTTT. The full variable domain, completed using reference TRBV5-4 and TRBJ1-6, is ETGVTQSPTHLIKTRGQQVTLRCSSQSGHNTVSWYQQALGQGPQFIFQYYREEENGRGNFPPRFSGLQFPNYSSELNVNALELDDSALYLCASRQDYQGDSPLHFGNGTRLTVT.

The rearrangement joins TRBV5-1 to TRBJ1-1; 9 nucleotides match TRBD1. V trimming: 4 bases; J trimming: 5 bases; junction bases outside the gene matches: 9. Per germline, CDR1 SGHRS and CDR2 YFSETQ. This CDR3 comprises 15 residues. The CDR3 loop reads CASSPRQGEDTEAFF. CDR3 DNA: TGCGCCAGCAGCCCGCGACAGGGGGAGGATACTGAAGCTTTCTTT.

This chain links TRBV6-5 with TRBJ2-1; D is uncertain. Germline V gene data show CDR1 as MNHEY and CDR2 as SVGAGI. CDR3 length equals 15 residues. Trimming pared 0 bases from V and 8 bases from J, leaving 14 bases between. CDR3 coding DNA: TGTGCCAGCAGTTACTCGAGTGCGTCCCCACATGAGCAGTTCTTC. Its translation: CASSYSSASPHEQFF.

CDR3 sequence (DNA): TGTGCCAGCATTGGGCAGGGGGCATTAGAAGCTTTCTTT. This encodes CASIGQGALEAFF. The chain recombines TRBV5-4 with TRBJ1-1; TRBD1 matches at 8 bases. This CDR3 has 13 residues. After removal of 6 bases from V and 8 bases from J, the junction contained 9 bases not matched to a gene. In germline, CDR1 is SGHNT, CDR2 YYREEE (reference sequence).

V gene TRBV19 combines with J gene TRBJ2-5; 8 positions match TRBD2. The CDR3 runs 15 residues. Germline lookup yields CDR1 LNHDA and CDR2 SQIVND (reference sequence). After removal of 7 bases from V and 3 bases from J, the junction contained 10 bases not matched to a gene. The CDR3 region is CASMEAAGAKETQYF. In DNA form, the CDR3 reads TGTGCCAGTATGGAGGCAGCGGGGGCGAAAGAGACCCAGTACTTC.

This rearrangement joins TRBV5-4 to TRBJ1-1; the match to TRBD1 covers 7 bases. Per the germline V gene, CDR1 is SGHNT and CDR2 is YYREEE (reference sequence). J was trimmed by 6 bases and V by 3 bases; bases with no gene match: 5. CDR3 length: 13 amino acids. DNA of the CDR3: TGTGCCAGCAGCTCTAGGCAGGGGGCTGAAGCTTTCTTT. This translates into CASSSRQGAEAFF.

On this clone itself: Mismatch with germline at one junction end may stem from a read error. The chain employs TRBV27 and TRBJ1-5; tentatively, D is TRBD1 (6 bases). CDR1 is MNHEY and CDR2 is SMNVEV in the germline V gene (reference sequence). The length of the CDR3 is 14 residues. The CDR3 DNA reads TGTGCCAGCAGTTTAGACGGGGACAATCAGCTCCAGCATTTT. It codes for CASSLDGDNQLQHF.